The rows below give T cell receptor beta chains drawn from one sample of a study of shared clonotypes between healthy human individuals. Produced via immunoSEQ multiplex PCR; TCRdb's table is partial and in-frame only. The sample has some 2.1 million clones, roughly 94% seen once. Sequencing was performed on naive CD8+ T cells sorted from blood. These TCRs come from a man aged 18 to 35 in good health. Both conserved end residues are part of each CDR3. A D gene is named only where the DNA matches it firmly. Size is stated for part of the rows, as once, few or many counts, or as a class when the clone is expanded.

J	size	D	V	DNA	CDR3
TRBJ2-1	once	-	TRBV5-6	TGTGCCAGCAGCTTGGGGGACGGGAAGTTCTTC	CASSLGDGKFF
TRBJ2-5	once	TRBD1	TRBV13	TGTGCCAGCAACGGACGCCCACCCGCAGGGGGCAGGGAGACCCAGTACTTC	CASNGRPPAGGRETQYF
TRBJ2-3	-	TRBD2	TRBV7-9	TGTGCCAGCAGCTTAGCTGTCGGGGGGGCCACAGATACGCAGTATTTT	CASSLAVGGATDTQYF
TRBJ2-1	-	-	TRBV7-9	TGTGCCAGCACAGGTGAGGTAGGGCTCTACAATGAGCAGTTCTTC	CASTGEVGLYNEQFF
TRBJ2-7	-	TRBD1	TRBV5-1	TGCGCCAGCAGCCTACGGACAGGTTCCTACGAGCAGTACTTC	CASSLRTGSYEQYF
TRBJ1-2	-	-	TRBV29-1	TGCAGCGTTGAATCGTCGAGGGCTCGCGGCTACACCTTC	CSVESSRARGYTF
TRBJ1-1	-	-	TRBV5-1	TGCGCCAGCAGCTTGGGAGGGGACGTTGAAGCTTTCTTT	CASSLGGDVEAFF
TRBJ1-2	-	-	TRBV7-9	TGTGCCAGCAGCTTATCAGAAACTTATGGCTACACCTTC	CASSLSETYGYTF
TRBJ2-3	-	-	TRBV28	TGTGCCAGCAGTCCAACCTTCCTCGGAGGTACGCAGTATTTT	CASSPTFLGGTQYF
TRBJ1-6	-	-	TRBV7-8	TGTGCCAGCAGCCGCCGGGACGTCAGCTCCTATAATTCACCCCTCCACTTT	CASSRRDVSSYNSPLHF
TRBJ1-1	-	TRBD1	TRBV19	TGTGCCAGTAGACGACAGACAGGGGACACTGAAGCTTTCTTT	CASRRQTGDTEAFF
TRBJ2-7	-	TRBD2	TRBV2	TGTGCCAGCAGTGGCTCCACTAGCGGGAGGGTATACGAGCAGTACTTC	CASSGSTSGRVYEQYF
TRBJ2-1	once	TRBD1	TRBV5-1	TGCGCCAGCAGCCCTACTACGGGACAGGGGGCTATTGAGCAGTTCTTC	CASSPTTGQGAIEQFF
TRBJ1-5	once	-	TRBV4-1	TGCGCCAGCAGCCAGGGGGGCTCCGGCAATCAGCCCCAGCATTTT	CASSQGGSGNQPQHF
TRBJ2-1	-	-	TRBV25-1	TGTGCCAGCAGTGGGTTGAGACAGGCGGCGGCTGAGCAGTTCTTC	CASSGLRQAAAEQFF
TRBJ2-1	-	TRBD2	TRBV18	TGTGCCAGCTCAAGAGGACTAGCGGGAGTGTTGTCCTACAATGAGCAGTTCTTC	CASSRGLAGVLSYNEQFF